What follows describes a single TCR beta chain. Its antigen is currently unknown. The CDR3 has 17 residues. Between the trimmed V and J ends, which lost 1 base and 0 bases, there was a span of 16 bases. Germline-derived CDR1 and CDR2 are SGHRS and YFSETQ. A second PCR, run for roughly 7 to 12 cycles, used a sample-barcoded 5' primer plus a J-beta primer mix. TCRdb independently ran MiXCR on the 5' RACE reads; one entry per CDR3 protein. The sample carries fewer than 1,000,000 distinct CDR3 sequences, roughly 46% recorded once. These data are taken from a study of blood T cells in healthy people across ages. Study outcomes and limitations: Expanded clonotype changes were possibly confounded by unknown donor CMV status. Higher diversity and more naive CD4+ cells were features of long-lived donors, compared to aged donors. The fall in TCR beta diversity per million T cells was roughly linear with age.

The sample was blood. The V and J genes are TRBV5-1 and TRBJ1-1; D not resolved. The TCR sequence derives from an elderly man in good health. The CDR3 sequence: CASSLLETAALNTEAFF. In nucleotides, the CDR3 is TGCGCCAGCAGCTTGTTGGAGACTGCGGCCTTGAACACTGAAGCTTTCTTT.